This T cell receptor (beta chain) was observed in a study of CD8+CD57+ T cells in acquired aplastic anemia. The overall study: Isolated CD4+ and CD8+ cells, once sorted, yielded DNA averaging around 2.9 ug.

The V end was cut by 5 bases, the J end by 0 bases, with 20 bases between. Germline CDR1 and CDR2: SGHVS and FNYEAQ. The CDR3 is 17 residues long. This clonotype was seen a handful of times. Genomic DNA was employed as the template in profiling TCR beta VDJ and CDR3. TCRdb re-analysed the reads in MiXCR, keeping a single row per CDR3 protein. The table records hundreds of thousands of distinct CDR3 sequences, 56% of them present only once. The chain links TRBV7-6 to TRBJ2-7; D possibly corresponds to TRBD2 (7 bases). Sequencing was performed on sorted CD4+, CD8+, or CD8+CD57+ T cells (not recorded which) from PBMCs. This clonotype was sampled from a human donor with severe aplastic anemia or a healthy control (not recorded which). CDR3 coding DNA: TGTGCCAGCAGCCCCTCATGGGGGCGGGGGAGCTCCTACGAGCAGTACTTC. It codes for CASSPSWGRGSSYEQYF.